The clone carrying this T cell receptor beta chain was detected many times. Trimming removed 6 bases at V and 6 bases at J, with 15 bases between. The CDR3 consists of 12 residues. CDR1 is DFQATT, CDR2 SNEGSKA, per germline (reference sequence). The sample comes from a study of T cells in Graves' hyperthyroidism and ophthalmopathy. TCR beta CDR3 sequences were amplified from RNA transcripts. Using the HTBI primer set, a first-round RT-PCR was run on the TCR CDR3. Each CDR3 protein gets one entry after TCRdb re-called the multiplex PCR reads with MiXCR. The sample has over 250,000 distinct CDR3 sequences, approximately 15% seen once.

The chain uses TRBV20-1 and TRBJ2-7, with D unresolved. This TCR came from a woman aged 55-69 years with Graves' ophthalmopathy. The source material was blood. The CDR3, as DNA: TGCAGTGCCCTCTCGGCTTCTAGCGAGCAGTACTTC. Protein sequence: CSALSASSEQYF.